This entry features one T cell receptor beta chain sequence. Method: immunoSEQ multiplex PCR; TCRdb's copy keeps in-frame clones and lacks some. The sample lists about 190,000 clones; 75% to 90% were seen once. Looked up from germline, CDR1 is KGHDR and CDR2 is SFDVKD. The CDR3 totals 17 residues. Trimming took 0 bases from V and 0 from J, leaving 12 bases between them. These data are taken from a study of blood T cell repertoires in COVID-19. The chain has TRBV24-1 and TRBJ2-3; D possibly corresponds to TRBD1 (5 bases). The specimen was peripheral blood. This sequence originates from a woman aged 40 to 50 with acute or convalescent COVID-19. CDR3 coding DNA: TGTGCCACCAGTGATTTGTGGCTAGGGGCGAGCACAGATACGCAGTATTTT. This gives the protein CATSDLWLGASTDTQYF.